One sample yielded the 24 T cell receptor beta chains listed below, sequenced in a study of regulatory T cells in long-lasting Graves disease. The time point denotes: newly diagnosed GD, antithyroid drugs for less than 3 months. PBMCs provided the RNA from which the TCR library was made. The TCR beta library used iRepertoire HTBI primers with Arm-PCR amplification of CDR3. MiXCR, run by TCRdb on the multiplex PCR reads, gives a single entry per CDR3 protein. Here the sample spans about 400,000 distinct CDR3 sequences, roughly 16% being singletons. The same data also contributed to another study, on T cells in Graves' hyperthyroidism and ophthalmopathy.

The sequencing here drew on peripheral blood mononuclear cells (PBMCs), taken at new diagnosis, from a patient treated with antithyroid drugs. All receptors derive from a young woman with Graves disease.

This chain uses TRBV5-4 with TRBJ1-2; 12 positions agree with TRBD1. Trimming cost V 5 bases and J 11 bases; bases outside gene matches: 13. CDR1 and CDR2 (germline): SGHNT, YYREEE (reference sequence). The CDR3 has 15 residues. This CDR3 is CASSFAGTGGWDYTF. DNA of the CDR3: TGTGCCAGCAGTTTCGCCGGGACAGGGGGCTGGGATTACACCTTC.

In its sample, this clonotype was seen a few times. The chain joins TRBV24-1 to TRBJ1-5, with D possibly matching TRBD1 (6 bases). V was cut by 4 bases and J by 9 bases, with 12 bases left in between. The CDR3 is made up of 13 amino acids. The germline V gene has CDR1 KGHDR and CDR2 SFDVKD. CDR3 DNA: TGTGCCACCAGTGACCTGGACAGTCGGCCCCAGCATTTT. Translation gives CATSDLDSRPQHF.

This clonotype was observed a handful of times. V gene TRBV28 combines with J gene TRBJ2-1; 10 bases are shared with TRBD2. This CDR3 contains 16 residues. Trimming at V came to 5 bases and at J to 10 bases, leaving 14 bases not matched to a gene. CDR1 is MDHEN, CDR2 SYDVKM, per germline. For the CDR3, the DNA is TGTGCCAGCAGTCCACACTCCGGGACTAGCGCCCAGGAGCAGTTCTTC. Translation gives CASSPHSGTSAQEQFF.

The CDR3 protein is CASSIRTENTEAFF. The DNA for the CDR3 is TGTGCCAGTAGTATCAGAACGGAGAACACTGAAGCTTTCTTT. The chain recombines TRBV19 with TRBJ1-1; D gene unclear. CDR3 size: 14 residues. From germline, CDR1 is LNHDA and CDR2 SQIVND (reference sequence). Between the trimmed V and J ends, which lost 3 bases and 1 base, there was a span of 9 bases.

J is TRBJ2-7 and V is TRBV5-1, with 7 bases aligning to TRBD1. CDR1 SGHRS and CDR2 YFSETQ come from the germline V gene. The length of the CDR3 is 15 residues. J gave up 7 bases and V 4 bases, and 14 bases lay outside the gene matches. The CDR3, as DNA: TGCGCCAGCAGCGTACCGGGACAGAAAAATGGGGAGCAGTACTTC. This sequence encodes CASSVPGQKNGEQYF. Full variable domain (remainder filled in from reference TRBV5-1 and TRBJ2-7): KAGVTQTPRYLIKTRGQQVTLSCSPISGHRSVSWYQQTPGQGLQFLFEYFSETQRNKGNFPGRFSGRQFSNSRSEMNVSTLELGDSALYLCASSVPGQKNGEQYFGPGTRLTVT.

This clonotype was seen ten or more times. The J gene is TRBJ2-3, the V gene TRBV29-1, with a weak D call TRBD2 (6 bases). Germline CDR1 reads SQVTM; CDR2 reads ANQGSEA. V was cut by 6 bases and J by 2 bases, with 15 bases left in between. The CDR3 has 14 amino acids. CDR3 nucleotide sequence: TGCAGCGTGGGTAGGGGAGGTTACACAGATACGCAGTATTTT. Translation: CSVGRGGYTDTQYF.

CDR3 residues: CASSERRQPIHGYTF. The CDR3 coding sequence is TGTGCCAGCAGTGAAAGGAGACAGCCTATCCATGGCTACACCTTC. The chain joins TRBV6-1 to TRBJ1-2; D may be TRBD1 (5 bases). V lost 2 bases and J 6 bases, leaving 16 bases between the germline ends. Germline V gene lookup returns CDR1 MNHNS and CDR2 SASEGT. This CDR3 is 15 amino acids long.

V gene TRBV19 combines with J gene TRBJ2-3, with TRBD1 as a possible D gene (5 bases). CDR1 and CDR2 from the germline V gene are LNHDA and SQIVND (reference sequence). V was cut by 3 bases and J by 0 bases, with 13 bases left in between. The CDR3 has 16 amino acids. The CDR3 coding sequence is TGTGCCAGTAGTATCGGGTGGGGCAGGAGCACAGATACGCAGTATTTT. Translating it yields CASSIGWGRSTDTQYF.

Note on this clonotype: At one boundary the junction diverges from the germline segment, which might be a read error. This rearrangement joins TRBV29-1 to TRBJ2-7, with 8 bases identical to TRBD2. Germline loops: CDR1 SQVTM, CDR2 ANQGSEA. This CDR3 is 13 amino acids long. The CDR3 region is CSFEDTGGYEQYF. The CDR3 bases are TGCAGCTTTGAAGATACGGGGGGGTACGAGCAGTACTTC.

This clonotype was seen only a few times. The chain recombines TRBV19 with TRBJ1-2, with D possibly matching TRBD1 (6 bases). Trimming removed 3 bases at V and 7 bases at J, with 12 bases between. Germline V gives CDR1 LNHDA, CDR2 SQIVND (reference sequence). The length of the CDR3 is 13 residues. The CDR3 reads CASSIAGASGYTF. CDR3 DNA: TGTGCCAGTAGTATCGCAGGGGCGAGTGGCTACACCTTC.

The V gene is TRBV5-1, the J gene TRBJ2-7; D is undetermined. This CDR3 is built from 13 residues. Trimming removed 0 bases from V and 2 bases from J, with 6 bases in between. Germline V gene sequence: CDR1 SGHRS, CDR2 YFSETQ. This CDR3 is CASSLVSTYEQYF. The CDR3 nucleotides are TGCGCCAGCAGCTTGGTGTCAACCTACGAGCAGTACTTC.

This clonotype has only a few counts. CDR3: CASSMSSGAYEQYF. CDR3 coding DNA: TGTGCCAGTAGTATGAGTAGCGGAGCCTACGAGCAGTACTTC. The chain recombines TRBV19 with TRBJ2-7, with D maybe TRBD2 (6 bases). The germline V and J ends were trimmed by 3 bases and 2 bases, with 11 bases remaining between them. The CDR3 sequence is 14 residues long. The germline gives CDR1 LNHDA, CDR2 SQIVND (reference sequence).

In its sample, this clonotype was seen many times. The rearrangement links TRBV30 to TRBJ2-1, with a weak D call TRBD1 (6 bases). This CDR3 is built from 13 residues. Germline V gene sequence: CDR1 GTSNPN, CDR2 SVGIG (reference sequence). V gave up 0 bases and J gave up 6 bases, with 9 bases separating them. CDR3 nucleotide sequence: TGTGCCTGGAGTGTACTAGGGGGCAATGAGCAGTTCTTC. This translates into CAWSVLGGNEQFF.

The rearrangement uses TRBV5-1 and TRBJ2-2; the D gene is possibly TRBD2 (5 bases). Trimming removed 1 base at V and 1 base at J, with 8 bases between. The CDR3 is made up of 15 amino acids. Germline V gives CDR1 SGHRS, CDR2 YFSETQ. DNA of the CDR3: TGCGCCAGCAGCTTGACCGGGGAGAACACCGGGGAGCTGTTTTTT. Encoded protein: CASSLTGENTGELFF.

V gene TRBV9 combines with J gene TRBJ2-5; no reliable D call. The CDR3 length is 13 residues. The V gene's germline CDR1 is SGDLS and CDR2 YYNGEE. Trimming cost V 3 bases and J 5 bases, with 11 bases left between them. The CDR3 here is CASSDSFAETQYF. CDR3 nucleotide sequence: TGTGCCAGCAGCGACAGTTTCGCCGAGACCCAGTACTTC.

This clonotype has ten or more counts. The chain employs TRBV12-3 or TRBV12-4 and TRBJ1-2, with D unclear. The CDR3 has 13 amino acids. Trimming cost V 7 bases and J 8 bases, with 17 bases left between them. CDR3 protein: CASTSRVLGGYTF. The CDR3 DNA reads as TGTGCCAGCACCAGTCGAGTCCTTGGGGGCTACACCTTC.

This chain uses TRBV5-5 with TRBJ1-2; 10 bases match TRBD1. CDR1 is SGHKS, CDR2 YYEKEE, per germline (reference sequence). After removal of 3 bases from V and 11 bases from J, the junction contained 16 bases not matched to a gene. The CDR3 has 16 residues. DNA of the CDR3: TGTGCCAGCAGCTGGGGCTCTAACAGACAGGGGGCTACTTACACCTTC. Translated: CASSWGSNRQGATYTF.

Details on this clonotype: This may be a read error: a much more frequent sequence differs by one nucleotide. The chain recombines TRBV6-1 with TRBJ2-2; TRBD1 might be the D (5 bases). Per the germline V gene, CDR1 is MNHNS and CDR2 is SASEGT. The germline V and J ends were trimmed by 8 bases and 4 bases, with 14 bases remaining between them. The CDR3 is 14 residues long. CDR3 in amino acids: CASSLGPCTGELFF. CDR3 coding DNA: TGTGCCAGCTCCTTGGGGCCATGCACCGGGGAGCTGTTTTTT.

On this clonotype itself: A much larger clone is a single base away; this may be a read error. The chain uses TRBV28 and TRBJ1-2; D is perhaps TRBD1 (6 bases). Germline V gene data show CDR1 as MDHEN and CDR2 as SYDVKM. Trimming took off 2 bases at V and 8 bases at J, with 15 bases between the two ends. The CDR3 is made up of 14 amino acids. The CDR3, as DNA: TGTGCCAGCAGTTTACCGGACGGAGGGGGAGGCTACACCTTC. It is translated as CASSLPDGGGGYTF.

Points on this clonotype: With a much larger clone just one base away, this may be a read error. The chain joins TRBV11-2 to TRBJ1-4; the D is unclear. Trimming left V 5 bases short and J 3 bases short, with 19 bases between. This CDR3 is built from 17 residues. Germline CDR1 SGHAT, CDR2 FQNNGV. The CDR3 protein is CASSDPFSGFPNEKLFF. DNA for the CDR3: TGTGCCAGCAGCGACCCATTCAGCGGATTTCCTAATGAAAAACTGTTTTTT.

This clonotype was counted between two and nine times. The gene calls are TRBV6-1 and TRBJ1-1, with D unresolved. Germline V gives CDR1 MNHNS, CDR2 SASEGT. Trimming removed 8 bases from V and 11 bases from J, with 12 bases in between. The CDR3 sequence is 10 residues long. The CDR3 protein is CASGTYEAFF. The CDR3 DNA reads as TGTGCCAGCGGAACGTACGAGGCTTTCTTT.

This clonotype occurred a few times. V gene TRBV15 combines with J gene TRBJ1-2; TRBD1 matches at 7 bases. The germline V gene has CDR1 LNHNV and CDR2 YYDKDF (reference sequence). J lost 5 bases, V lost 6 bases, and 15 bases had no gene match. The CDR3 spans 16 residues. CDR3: CATRDSATGFGYGYTF. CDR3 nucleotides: TGTGCCACCAGAGACTCCGCGACAGGGTTCGGTTATGGCTACACCTTC. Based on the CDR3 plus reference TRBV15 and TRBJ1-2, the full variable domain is DAMVIQNPRYQVTQFGKPVTLSCSQTLNHNVMYWYQQKSSQAPKLLFHYYDKDFNNEADTPDNFQSRRPNTSFCFLDIRSPGLGDTAMYLCATRDSATGFGYGYTFGSGTRLTVV.

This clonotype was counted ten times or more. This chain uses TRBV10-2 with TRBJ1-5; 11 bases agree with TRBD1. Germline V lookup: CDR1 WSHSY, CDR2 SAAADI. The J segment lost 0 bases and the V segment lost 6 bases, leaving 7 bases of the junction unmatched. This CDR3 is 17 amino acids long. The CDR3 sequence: CASSPGQGDYSNQPQHF. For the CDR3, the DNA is TGCGCCAGCAGCCCGGGACAGGGGGACTATAGCAATCAGCCCCAGCATTTT.

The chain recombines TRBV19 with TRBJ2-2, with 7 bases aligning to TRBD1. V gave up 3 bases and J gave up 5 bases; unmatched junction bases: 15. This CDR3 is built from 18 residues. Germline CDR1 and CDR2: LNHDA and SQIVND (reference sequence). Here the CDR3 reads CASSIRRGQGEITGELFF. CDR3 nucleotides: TGTGCCAGTAGTATTAGAAGGGGGCAGGGCGAAATTACCGGGGAGCTGTTTTTT.